The sequence of this T cell receptor (beta chain) was determined in a study of tumor and adjacent non-tumor tissue in lung cancer. Turning to the study itself: There were fewer than 15 adenocarcinoma, a couple of squamous cell carcinoma and 1 small cell lung cancer cases.

The library came from three nested PCR rounds adapted from ARM-PCR protocols. From the multiplex PCR reads, TCRdb called clonotypes with MiXCR, one entry per CDR3 protein. The sample has tens of thousands of distinct CDR3 sequences, roughly 75% seen once. No cell sorting was done before RNA was extracted from the tissue. More than 3 cm separated this lung sample from the edge of the tumor. Whole-study results and caveats: TCR diversity was significantly greater in tumor than normal lung tissue. Tumor repertoires had a smaller top 100 clone share than normal lung.

Details on this clonotype: Its antigen is unidentified. This sequence may be a read error, since a much larger clone differs from it by one base.

This sequence originates from a woman in her 50s with non-small cell lung cancer. Sequencing was carried out using distant non-tumor lung tissue.

Written as DNA, the CDR3 is TGCAGTGTTAGGTCGACTAGCGGGACCTACAATGAGCAGTTCTTC. This translates into CSVRSTSGTYNEQFF. This rearrangement joins TRBV20-1 to TRBJ2-1, with TRBD2 matching 11 bases. This CDR3 contains 15 residues. CDR1 is DFQATT and CDR2 is SNEGSKA in the germline V gene (reference sequence). V lost 7 bases and J lost 2; bases outside the gene matches: 7.